What follows is one T cell receptor (beta chain) and its context. The data belong to a study of OX40 agonist ivuxolimab in advanced cancers. On the study more broadly: Three patients had partial responses: one hepatocellular carcinoma, two cutaneous melanoma.

TCRdb's copy holds only in-frame clones and misses some; the assay was immunoSEQ multiplex PCR. The table includes 45,000 to 60,000 clones, roughly 90% detected once. Trimming removed 7 bases from V and 3 bases from J, with 11 bases in between. The V gene's germline CDR1 is SGHTA and CDR2 FQGNSA. This CDR3 is 13 amino acids long. Source: CD4+ or CD8+ T cells sorted from blood, taken in a trial of the OX40 agonist ivuxolimab. V is TRBV7-2 and J is TRBJ2-3; possibly TRBD1 for D (5 bases). The receptor's source is an adult with an advanced solid tumor such as melanoma, head and neck, liver or kidney cancer. CDR3 sequence: CASNVRTTDTQYF. DNA of the CDR3: TGTGCCAGCAACGTTCGGACAACAGATACGCAGTATTTT. Variable domain in full (rest from reference TRBV7-2 and TRBJ2-3): GAGVSQSPSNKVTEKGKDVELRCDPISGHTALYWYRQSLGQGLEFLIYFQGNSAPDKSGLPSDRFSAERTGGSVSTLTIQRTQQEDSAVYLCASNVRTTDTQYFGPGTRLTVL.